This paragraph reports one T cell receptor (beta chain). No antigen is known for it. This specimen comes from a study of beta chain features in type 1 diabetes. General study points: A closer apparent resemblance between naive, central memory and Treg TCRB repertoires was seen in patients than in healthy donors. All four CD4+ subsets of Type 1 diabetes patients contained TCRB CDR3s that were moderately but significantly shorter.

The sequenced template was cDNA made from the entire isolated RNA. Libraries were prepared by immunoSEQ multiplex PCR; TCRdb keeps only in-frame clonotypes and omits some of them. The sample lists some 170,000 clones, roughly 60% seen once, with about 0.1% in the top ten. The CDR3 covers 16 residues. The germline V gene has CDR1 PRHDT and CDR2 FYEKMQ (reference sequence). Trimming stripped 1 base from V and 0 bases from J, with 12 bases between. The TCR sequence derives from a man between 25 and 39 years old with type 1 diabetes. The V call is TRBV13, the J call TRBJ1-1; D gene uncertain. The sequencing input was naive CD4+ T cells from blood. In DNA form, the CDR3 reads TGTGCCAGCAGCTTAGAGGACCTTACCATGAACACTGAAGCTTTCTTT. Translation: CASSLEDLTMNTEAFF.